This T cell receptor beta chain was captured in a study of blood T cell repertoires in COVID-19. TCRdb keeps only in-frame clones here, not all; method: immunoSEQ multiplex PCR. The sample contains roughly 130,000 clones, around nine tenths of which appear only once. The V gene lost 2 bases and the J gene lost 0 bases, with 13 bases spanning the gap. CDR3 length: 16 amino acids. Germline V gene sequence: CDR1 SEHNR, CDR2 FQNEAQ (reference sequence). Cohorts were determined from participant-reported clinical history. The sequencing input was PBMCs or T cells enriched from blood (not recorded which). The chain has TRBV7-9 and TRBJ1-2; the D is unclear. This clonotype was sampled from a woman aged 45-65 years who had recovered from COVID-19. CDR3 amino acids: CASSLPLQASNYGYTF. The CDR3 nucleotides read TGTGCCAGCAGCTTACCTCTTCAAGCCTCTAACTATGGCTACACCTTC.